One and the same sample provided the 14 T cell receptor beta chains below, sequenced in a study of blood T cell repertoires in COVID-19. Profiling relied on immunoSEQ multiplex PCR, and the TCRdb table lists in-frame clones only, not all of them. The data contain hundreds of thousands of clones, around four fifths of them seen just once; the ten biggest clones take up 1.5% to 2%. Sequencing input: peripheral blood. Receptor source: a woman older than 75 with acute or convalescent COVID-19.

This sequence joins TRBV6-1 and TRBJ1-1; no reliable D call. The V end was cut by 3 bases, the J end by 1 base, with 9 bases between. CDR1 is MNHNS and CDR2 is SASEGT in the germline V gene. This CDR3 is built from 14 residues. CDR3 in DNA: TGTGCCAGCAGTGACAGGAGGGCGAACACTGAAGCTTTCTTT. This translates into CASSDRRANTEAFF.

The V call is TRBV11-3, the J call TRBJ2-4; the D gene is possibly TRBD2 (5 bases). V lost 1 base and J lost 4, with 5 bases in between. Germline CDR1 reads SGHNT; CDR2 reads YENEEA. The CDR3 is 13 residues long. Here the CDR3 DNA reads TGTGCCAGCAGCTTAGGAGGGAAAAACATTCAGTACTTC. Protein sequence: CASSLGGKNIQYF. Combining the CDR3 with reference TRBV11-3 and TRBJ2-4 gives the whole variable domain EAGVVQSPRYKIIEKKQPVAFWCNPISGHNTLYWYLQNLGQGPELLIRYENEEAVDDSQLPKDRFSAERLKGVDSTLKIQPAELGDSAVYLCASSLGGKNIQYFGAGTRLSVL.

This chain uses TRBV2 with TRBJ2-5, with D tentatively TRBD2 (6 bases). Germline values: CDR1 SNHLY, CDR2 FYNNEI. CDR3 size: 16 residues. Trimming took off 6 bases at V and 7 bases at J, with 24 bases between the two ends. The CDR3 region is CASRREPGLAWGTQYF. As DNA, the CDR3 is TGTGCCAGCAGGAGAGAACCGGGACTCGCCTGGGGGACCCAGTACTTC. Variable domain in full (rest from reference TRBV2 and TRBJ2-5): EPEVTQTPSHQVTQMGQEVILRCVPISNHLYFYWYRQILGQKVEFLVSFYNNEISEKSEIFDDQFSVERPDGSNFTLKIRSTKLEDSAMYFCASRREPGLAWGTQYFGPGTRLLVL.

The genes are TRBV5-4 and TRBJ1-6; D gene unclear. The germline V gene encodes CDR1 SGHNT and CDR2 YYREEE (reference sequence). The CDR3 consists of 14 residues. V was pared by 0 bases and J by 8 bases, with 9 bases between. The CDR3 bases are TGTGCCAGCAGCTTGGCCGTGAGTGATTCACCCCTCCACTTT. Its translation is CASSLAVSDSPLHF.

The rearrangement links TRBV6-1 to TRBJ2-7; 8 nucleotides align to TRBD2. V shed 4 bases, J shed 6 bases, and the junction held 8 bases outside the gene matches. The length of the CDR3 is 14 residues. Germline V gene sequence: CDR1 MNHNS, CDR2 SASEGT. In DNA, the CDR3 is TGTGCCAGCAGTGGAGCTAGCGGGTCTACCGAGCAGTACTTC. It yields the protein CASSGASGSTEQYF.

This clone has just one count. V usage is TRBV5-1 and J usage is TRBJ1-3; D call uncertain. This CDR3 is 14 amino acids long. Trimming took off 4 bases at V and 2 bases at J, with 10 bases between the two ends. Germline-derived CDR1 and CDR2 are SGHRS and YFSETQ. CDR3 sequence reads: CASSPDPPGNTIYF. Here the CDR3 DNA reads TGCGCCAGCAGCCCAGATCCACCTGGAAACACCATATATTTT.

This chain links TRBV4-2 with TRBJ2-1; TRBD1 is a possible D gene (6 bases). V was trimmed by 0 bases and J by 3 bases, leaving 18 bases between them. Germline V gene data show CDR1 as LGHNA and CDR2 as YNFKEQ. This CDR3 is 18 amino acids long. CDR3 protein: CASSQDLGMGAFYNEQFF. CDR3 DNA: TGTGCCAGCAGCCAAGATCTGGGGATGGGGGCCTTCTACAATGAGCAGTTCTTC.

The chain joins TRBV7-2 to TRBJ2-5; TRBD2 aligns across 10 bases. This CDR3 spans 15 amino acids. From germline, CDR1 is SGHTA and CDR2 FQGNSA. With V trimmed by 5 bases and J by 5 bases, 8 bases remained unmatched. CDR3: CASSVKAGGPETQYF. CDR3 DNA: TGTGCCAGCAGCGTAAAAGCGGGGGGGCCGGAGACCCAGTACTTC.

This rearrangement joins TRBV6-5 to TRBJ1-1, with D possibly matching TRBD1 (6 bases). The V gene lost 6 bases and the J gene lost 5 bases, with 16 bases spanning the gap. CDR1 and CDR2 from the germline V gene are MNHEY and SVGAGI. The CDR3 covers 14 residues. The CDR3 DNA sequence: TGTGCCAGCAGGGCCATAGGGGGTGTGACTGAAGCTTTCTTT. This sequence encodes CASRAIGGVTEAFF.

V gene TRBV5-1 combines with J gene TRBJ1-1; 11 nucleotides line up with TRBD1. The trim removed 3 bases at V and 3 bases at J, leaving 4 bases unmatched. The germline gives CDR1 SGHRS, CDR2 YFSETQ. The CDR3 spans 15 residues. DNA for the CDR3: TGCGCCAGCAGCTCTAAGGGACAGGGGGACACTGAAGCTTTCTTT. Its protein is CASSSKGQGDTEAFF.

V gene TRBV19 combines with J gene TRBJ2-3; 14 positions agree with TRBD2. CDR1 is LNHDA and CDR2 is SQIVND in the germline V gene (reference sequence). V dropped 6 bases and J dropped 4; count of bases not matched to a gene: 3. CDR3 length: 15 amino acids. Here the CDR3 reads CASRGTSGRPDTQYF. In DNA, the CDR3 is TGTGCCAGTAGGGGGACTAGCGGGAGACCAGATACGCAGTATTTT.

The chain couples TRBV5-8 to TRBJ1-2, with 7 bases fitting TRBD1. CDR1 is SGHTS and CDR2 is YDEGEE in the germline V gene. The trim removed 4 bases at V and 14 bases at J, leaving 11 bases unmatched. This CDR3 region has 12 residues. CDR3 DNA: TGTGCCAGCAGCGCCAGGACAGGCGACTTGACCTTC. Translation gives CASSARTGDLTF.

V gene TRBV28 combines with J gene TRBJ2-7; D perhaps matches TRBD1 (5 bases). CDR3 length: 12 amino acids. Trimming removed 4 bases at V and 4 bases at J, with 8 bases between. Germline CDR1 and CDR2: MDHEN and SYDVKM. CDR3 protein: CASSYQGYEQYF. CDR3 DNA sequence: TGTGCCAGCAGTTACCAGGGTTACGAGCAGTACTTC.

The rearrangement links TRBV19 to TRBJ1-4; 7 bases are shared with TRBD1. V shed 4 bases and J 7 bases; nucleotides not matched to a gene: 9. Germline CDR1 reads LNHDA; CDR2 reads SQIVND (reference sequence). This CDR3 is built from 15 residues. CDR3 loop: CASSKTGMVREKLFF. The CDR3 DNA is TGTGCCAGTAGTAAGACAGGGATGGTTCGTGAAAAACTGTTTTTT.